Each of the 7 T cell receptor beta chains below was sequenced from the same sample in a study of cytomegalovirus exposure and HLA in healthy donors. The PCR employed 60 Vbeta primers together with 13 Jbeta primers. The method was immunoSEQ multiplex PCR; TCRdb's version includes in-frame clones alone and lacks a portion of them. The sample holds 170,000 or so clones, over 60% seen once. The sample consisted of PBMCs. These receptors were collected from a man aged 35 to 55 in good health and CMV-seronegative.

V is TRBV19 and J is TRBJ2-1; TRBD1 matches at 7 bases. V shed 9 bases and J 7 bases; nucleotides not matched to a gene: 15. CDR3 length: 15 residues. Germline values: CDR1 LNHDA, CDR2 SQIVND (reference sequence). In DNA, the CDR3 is TGTGCCAGAGGGACAGTCGAGTCCAGGAGAAATGAGCAGTTCTTC. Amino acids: CARGTVESRRNEQFF. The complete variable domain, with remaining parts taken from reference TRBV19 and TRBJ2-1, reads DGGITQSPKYLFRKEGQNVTLSCEQNLNHDAMYWYRQDPGQGLRLIYYSQIVNDFQKGDIAEGYSVSREKKESFPLTVTSAQKNPTAFYLCARGTVESRRNEQFFGPGTRLTVL.

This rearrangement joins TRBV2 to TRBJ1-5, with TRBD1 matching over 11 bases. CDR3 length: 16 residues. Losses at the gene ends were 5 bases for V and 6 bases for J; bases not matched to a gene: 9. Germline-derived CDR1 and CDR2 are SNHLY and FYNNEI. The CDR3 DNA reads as TGTGCCAGCAGTCCTCGGACAGGGGGCGAAAGTCAGCCCCAGCATTTT. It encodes CASSPRTGGESQPQHF.

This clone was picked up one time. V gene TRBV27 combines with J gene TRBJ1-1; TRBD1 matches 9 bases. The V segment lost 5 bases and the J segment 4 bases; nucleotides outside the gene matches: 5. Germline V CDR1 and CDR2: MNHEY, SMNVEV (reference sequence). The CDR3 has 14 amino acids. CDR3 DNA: TGTGCCAGCAGTGGAACAGGGGGCCGCACTGAAGCTTTCTTT. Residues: CASSGTGGRTEAFF.

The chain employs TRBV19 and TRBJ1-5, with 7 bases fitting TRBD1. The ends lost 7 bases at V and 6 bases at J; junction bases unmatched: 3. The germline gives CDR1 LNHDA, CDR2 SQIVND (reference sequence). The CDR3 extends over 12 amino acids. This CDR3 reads CASIGQAQPQHF. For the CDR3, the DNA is TGTGCCAGTATAGGACAGGCTCAGCCCCAGCATTTT. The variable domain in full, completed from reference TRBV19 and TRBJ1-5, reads DGGITQSPKYLFRKEGQNVTLSCEQNLNHDAMYWYRQDPGQGLRLIYYSQIVNDFQKGDIAEGYSVSREKKESFPLTVTSAQKNPTAFYLCASIGQAQPQHFGDGTRLSIL.

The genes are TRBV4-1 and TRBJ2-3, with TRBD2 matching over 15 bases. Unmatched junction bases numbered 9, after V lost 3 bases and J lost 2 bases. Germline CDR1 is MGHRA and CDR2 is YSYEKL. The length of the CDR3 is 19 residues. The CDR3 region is CASSHLGLAGGTLTDTQYF. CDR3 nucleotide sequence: TGCGCCAGCAGCCATCTTGGACTAGCGGGAGGGACACTCACAGATACGCAGTATTTT.

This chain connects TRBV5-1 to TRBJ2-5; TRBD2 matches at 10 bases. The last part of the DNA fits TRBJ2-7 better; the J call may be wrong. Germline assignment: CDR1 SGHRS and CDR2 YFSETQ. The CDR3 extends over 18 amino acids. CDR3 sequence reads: CASSLGASGGVSSYEQYF. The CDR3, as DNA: TGCGCCAGCAGCTTGGGGGCTAGCGGGGGCGTAAGCTCCTACGAGCAGTACTTC.

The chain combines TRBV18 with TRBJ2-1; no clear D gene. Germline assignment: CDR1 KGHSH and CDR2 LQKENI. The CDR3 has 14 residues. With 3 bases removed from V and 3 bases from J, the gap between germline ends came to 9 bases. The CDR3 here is CASSPPQSYNEQFF. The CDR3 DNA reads TGTGCCAGCTCACCGCCACAGAGCTACAATGAGCAGTTCTTC.